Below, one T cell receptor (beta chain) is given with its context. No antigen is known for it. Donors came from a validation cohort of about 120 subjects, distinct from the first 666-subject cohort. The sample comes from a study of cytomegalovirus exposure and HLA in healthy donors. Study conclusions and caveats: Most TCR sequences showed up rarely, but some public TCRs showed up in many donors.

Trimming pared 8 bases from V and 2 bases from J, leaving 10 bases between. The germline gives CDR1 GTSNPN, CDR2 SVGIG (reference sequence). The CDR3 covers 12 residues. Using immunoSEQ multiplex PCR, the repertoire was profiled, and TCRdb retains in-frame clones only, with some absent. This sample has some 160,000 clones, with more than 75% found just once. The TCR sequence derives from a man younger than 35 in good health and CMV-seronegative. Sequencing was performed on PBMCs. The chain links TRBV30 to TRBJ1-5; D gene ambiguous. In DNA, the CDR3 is TGTGCCCGCCCTACCGGCAATCAGCCCCAGCATTTT. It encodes CARPTGNQPQHF.